This entry lists 27 T cell receptor beta chains sequenced from one sample in a study of cytomegalovirus exposure and HLA in healthy donors. The primer mix had 60 Vbeta and 13 Jbeta primers. TCRdb's table, derived via immunoSEQ multiplex PCR, lists solely in-frame clones and lacks some. This table has roughly 100,000 clones, under 80% appearing once. The source material was PBMCs. These receptors came from a man in his forties or fifties in good health and CMV-seropositive.

The chain is built from TRBV4-1 and TRBJ1-5; tentatively, D is TRBD1 (5 bases). Trimming removed 4 bases from V and 3 bases from J, with 19 bases in between. Germline assignment: CDR1 MGHRA and CDR2 YSYEKL. The CDR3 spans 17 residues. CDR3 DNA: TGCGCCAGCAGCCCGGGCAGCAGGGCAGGAAACAATCAGCCCCAGCATTTT. Translated, it gives CASSPGSRAGNNQPQHF.

The chain couples TRBV21-1 to TRBJ2-7; no DNA check was done on the table's D call, TRBD1. TRBV21-1 is given as a pseudogene. The CDR3 contains 15 residues. The DNA of the CDR3 is TGTGCCAGCAGCGGGGAAGGGGTGGTATCCTGCGAGCAGTACTTC. Protein sequence: CASSGEGVVSCEQYF.

This clone was found once. This chain uses TRBV10-3 with TRBJ2-3, with 10 bases that match TRBD2. This CDR3 region has 15 residues. Germline V CDR1 and CDR2: ENHRY, SYGVKD. Trimming at V came to 10 bases and at J to 7 bases, leaving 14 bases not matched to a gene. CDR3 protein: CATTPQAGGPYTQYF. The CDR3 DNA is TGTGCCACTACCCCCCAAGCGGGAGGGCCGTATACGCAGTATTTT.

The chain recombines TRBV27 with TRBJ2-7; 7 positions agree with TRBD1. CDR3 length equals 17 residues. Germline loops: CDR1 MNHEY, CDR2 SMNVEV (reference sequence). V lost 5 bases, J lost 0 bases, and 13 bases stayed unmatched. CDR3 bases: TGTGCCAGCAGTCGTGGACAGGTTATAGCGTCCTCCTACGAGCAGTACTTC. As protein: CASSRGQVIASSYEQYF.

This clone has only a few counts. The genes are TRBV6-1 and TRBJ1-1; no clear D gene. CDR1 is MNHNS and CDR2 is SASEGT in the germline V gene. CDR3 length: 12 residues. V lost 8 bases to trimming and J lost 8 bases, with 15 bases between them. The CDR3 here is CASWPAAGEAFF. CDR3 coding DNA: TGTGCCAGCTGGCCGGCGGCCGGGGAAGCTTTCTTT.

This clone occurred once. The genes are TRBV10-2 and TRBJ1-2, with TRBD1 matching 10 bases. This CDR3 has 15 amino acids. V lost 7 bases to trimming and J lost 1 base; unmatched junction nucleotides: 6. In germline, CDR1 is WSHSY, CDR2 SAAADI. CDR3 DNA sequence: TGCGCCAGCAAGTTAGGACAGGGGGATAACTATGGCTACACCTTC. It encodes CASKLGQGDNYGYTF.

V and J are TRBV5-4 and TRBJ2-5; D is perhaps TRBD2 (6 bases). There are 14 residues in the CDR3. Germline CDR1 and CDR2: SGHNT and YYREEE (reference sequence). V was shortened by 0 bases and J by 1 base, with 7 bases between the two germline ends. CDR3 in amino acids: CASSLELAQETQYF. In DNA, the CDR3 is TGTGCCAGCAGCTTGGAACTAGCCCAAGAGACCCAGTACTTC. Full variable domain (missing parts from reference TRBV5-4 and TRBJ2-5): ETGVTQSPTHLIKTRGQQVTLRCSSQSGHNTVSWYQQALGQGPQFIFQYYREEENGRGNFPPRFSGLQFPNYSSELNVNALELDDSALYLCASSLELAQETQYFGPGTRLLVL.

The genes are TRBV6-5 and TRBJ2-1; 7 nucleotides match TRBD1. V lost 5 bases, J lost 5 bases, and 6 bases stayed unmatched. Germline loops: CDR1 MNHEY, CDR2 SVGAGI. The CDR3 length is 14 residues. The CDR3 DNA sequence: TGTGCCAGCAGTGTAGGGACAGTCCACAATGAGCAGTTCTTC. Translating it yields CASSVGTVHNEQFF.

Here the CDR3 DNA reads TGTGCCAGCAGCCGGAGTGATAACAATGAGCAGTTCTTC. Translating gives CASSRSDNNEQFF. V and J are TRBV5-4 and TRBJ2-1; D not certain. This CDR3 spans 13 amino acids. Germline CDR1 is SGHNT and CDR2 is YYREEE (reference sequence). Trimming took 4 bases from V and 5 from J, leaving 10 bases between them.

This clone appeared a few times. The CDR3 nucleotides read TGTGCCAGCAGCCCGAGACAGGGACTAGGGTATGGCTACACCTTC. This codes for CASSPRQGLGYGYTF. The chain links TRBV13 to TRBJ1-2; 7 bases match TRBD1. The J segment lost 5 bases and the V segment lost 5 bases, leaving 11 bases of the junction unmatched. From germline, CDR1 is PRHDT and CDR2 FYEKMQ (reference sequence). This CDR3 is 15 amino acids long.

The CDR3 here is CASRPRQGYGNTIYF. For the CDR3, the DNA is TGTGCCAGCAGACCCCGACAGGGTTACGGAAACACCATATATTTT. V and J are TRBV6-5 and TRBJ1-3; TRBD1 agrees at 7 bases. CDR1 and CDR2 (germline): MNHEY, SVGAGI. CDR3 length: 15 amino acids. J gave up 4 bases and V 6 bases, and 9 bases lay outside the gene matches.

V is TRBV7-8 and J is TRBJ1-3; 8 bases fit TRBD1. The CDR3 sequence is 15 residues long. Trimming took 5 bases from V and 2 from J; bases not matched to a gene: 5. The germline gives CDR1 SGHVS, CDR2 FQNEAQ. CDR3 nucleotides: TGTGCCAGCAGCCTGCAGGGGGCAACTGGAAACACCATATATTTT. Its protein product is CASSLQGATGNTIYF. Combining the CDR3 with reference TRBV7-8 and TRBJ1-3 gives the whole variable domain GAGVSQSPRYKVAKRGQDVALRCDPISGHVSLFWYQQALGQGPEFLTYFQNEAQLDKSGLPSDRFFAERPEGSVSTLKIQRTQQEDSAVYLCASSLQGATGNTIYFGEGSWLTVV.

Here the CDR3 reads CASSLAGYSEQYF. In DNA, the CDR3 is TGTGCCAGTTCGCTAGCGGGGTACAGCGAGCAGTACTTC. The chain employs TRBV9 and TRBJ2-5; TRBD2 aligns across 9 bases. The J call may be faulty, since TRBJ2-7 better matches the DNA end. Germline V CDR1 and CDR2: SGDLS, YYNGEE. This CDR3 has 13 residues.

V and J are TRBV5-1 and TRBJ1-2, with D possibly being TRBD1 (5 bases). From germline, CDR1 is SGHRS and CDR2 YFSETQ. The CDR3 is made up of 13 amino acids. Between the trimmed V and J ends, which lost 4 bases and 5 bases, there was a span of 12 bases. The CDR3 region has the DNA TGCGCCAGCAGCCCCGGGGGAAATTATGGCTACACCTTC. This translates into CASSPGGNYGYTF.

The chain couples TRBV5-1 to TRBJ1-3; D is uncertain. Deletions cut 1 base from V and 0 bases from J, with 5 bases between. The CDR3 extends over 14 amino acids. CDR1 and CDR2 (germline): SGHRS, YFSETQ. The CDR3 DNA sequence: TGCGCCAGCAGCTTGCTCAGCTCTGGAAACACCATATATTTT. It translates to CASSLLSSGNTIYF.

The CDR3 protein is CASSQFPSTDTQYF. The CDR3 bases are TGCGCCAGCAGCCAGTTCCCTAGCACAGATACGCAGTATTTT. The rearrangement links TRBV4-1 to TRBJ2-3; D is uncertain. The CDR3 spans 14 residues. V was trimmed by 3 bases and J by 0 bases, leaving 7 bases between them. Per germline, CDR1 MGHRA and CDR2 YSYEKL.

The chain employs TRBV7-9 and TRBJ2-7, with 10 bases matching TRBD1. CDR3 length equals 15 residues. Germline trimming cut 5 bases from V and 4 bases from J; bases unmatched to any gene: 8. CDR1 and CDR2 from the germline V gene are SEHNR and FQNEAQ (reference sequence). CDR3 residues: CASSVGPDRGYEQYF. As DNA, the CDR3 is TGTGCCAGCAGCGTGGGACCGGACAGGGGGTACGAGCAGTACTTC.

The chain links TRBV5-1 to TRBJ2-1; 7 nucleotides line up with TRBD1. CDR3 length: 15 amino acids. Germline-derived CDR1 and CDR2 are SGHRS and YFSETQ. With 4 bases clipped from V and 5 bases from J, the junction kept 9 bases outside the gene matches. The CDR3 reads CASSLRQGIDNEQFF. The CDR3 DNA reads TGCGCCAGCAGCCTTCGACAGGGCATCGACAATGAGCAGTTCTTC.

The chain recombines TRBV6-9 with TRBJ2-1; 9 bases align to TRBD1. V trimming: 4 bases; J trimming: 5 bases; junction bases outside the gene matches: 9. Germline loops: CDR1 MNHGY, CDR2 SVAAGI. The CDR3 totals 16 residues. The CDR3 protein is CASSLRQGGEDNEQFF. The CDR3, as DNA: TGTGCCAGCAGTTTAAGACAGGGGGGGGAGGACAATGAGCAGTTCTTC.

J is TRBJ2-7 and V is TRBV4-1, with TRBD1 matching over 10 bases. CDR1 is MGHRA, CDR2 YSYEKL, per germline. The CDR3 covers 16 residues. Trimming took 1 base from V and 5 from J; bases not matched to a gene: 8. CDR3 sequence reads: CASSQGGQGIRNEQYF. CDR3 DNA: TGCGCCAGCAGCCAAGGGGGACAGGGGATCCGGAACGAGCAGTACTTC.

The chain links TRBV9 to TRBJ2-5, with 7 nucleotides matching TRBD2. Looked up from germline, CDR1 is SGDLS and CDR2 is YYNGEE. This CDR3 has 16 residues. V trimming: 4 bases; J trimming: 0 bases; junction bases outside the gene matches: 9. CDR3 in amino acids: CASSFSGTTHQETQYF. The CDR3 nucleotides are TGTGCCAGCAGCTTCTCCGGGACTACCCACCAAGAGACCCAGTACTTC.

The V gene is TRBV19, the J gene TRBJ2-3; 12 nucleotides agree with TRBD1. CDR3 length: 16 amino acids. Germline-derived CDR1 and CDR2 are LNHDA and SQIVND (reference sequence). V shed 5 bases and J 2 bases; nucleotides not matched to a gene: 5. The CDR3 nucleotides are TGTGCCAGTAGTCCCGGGACAGGGGGCTACACAGATACGCAGTATTTT. Amino acids: CASSPGTGGYTDTQYF.

The chain has TRBV11-3 and TRBJ2-7, with D possibly matching TRBD2 (6 bases). Germline-derived CDR1 and CDR2 are SGHNT and YENEEA. The CDR3 consists of 13 residues. The germline V and J ends were trimmed by 1 base and 3 bases, with 7 bases remaining between them. CDR3 loop: CASSLAGDYEQYF. Here the CDR3 DNA reads TGTGCCAGCAGCTTAGCGGGGGACTACGAGCAGTACTTC.

The gene calls are TRBV5-5 and TRBJ2-1; TRBD1 matches 8 bases. This CDR3 is built from 15 residues. Germline values: CDR1 SGHKS, CDR2 YYEKEE (reference sequence). V lost 2 bases to trimming and J lost 6 bases; unmatched junction nucleotides: 7. The CDR3 spells CASSLGQGAFNEQFF. CDR3 bases: TGTGCCAGCAGCTTAGGGCAGGGGGCTTTCAATGAGCAGTTCTTC.

The CDR3 DNA is TGCAGTGCTCAGGTGGTTGGTGAGCAGTTCTTC. Translated, it gives CSAQVVGEQFF. J is TRBJ2-1 and V is TRBV20-1; D gene uncertain. Germline V lookup: CDR1 DFQATT, CDR2 SNEGSKA (reference sequence). The CDR3 has 11 residues. With 5 bases removed from V and 9 bases from J, the gap between germline ends came to 11 bases.

V gene TRBV18 combines with J gene TRBJ1-1; tentatively, D is TRBD1 (5 bases). The CDR3 spans 13 residues. V shed 2 bases and J shed 3 bases, with 7 bases lying between them. Germline V gene data show CDR1 as KGHSH and CDR2 as LQKENI. Here the CDR3 DNA reads TGTGCCAGCTCACCAAGGGGCGACACTGAAGCTTTCTTT. Amino acid sequence: CASSPRGDTEAFF.

This chain links TRBV5-5 with TRBJ2-1, with 8 bases lining up with TRBD2. The CDR3 covers 14 residues. Germline values: CDR1 SGHKS, CDR2 YYEKEE (reference sequence). With V trimmed by 0 bases and J by 7 bases, 3 bases remained unmatched. The CDR3 here is CASSLGGRLNEQFF. The CDR3 DNA reads TGTGCCAGCAGCTTGGGCGGGAGGCTGAATGAGCAGTTCTTC.